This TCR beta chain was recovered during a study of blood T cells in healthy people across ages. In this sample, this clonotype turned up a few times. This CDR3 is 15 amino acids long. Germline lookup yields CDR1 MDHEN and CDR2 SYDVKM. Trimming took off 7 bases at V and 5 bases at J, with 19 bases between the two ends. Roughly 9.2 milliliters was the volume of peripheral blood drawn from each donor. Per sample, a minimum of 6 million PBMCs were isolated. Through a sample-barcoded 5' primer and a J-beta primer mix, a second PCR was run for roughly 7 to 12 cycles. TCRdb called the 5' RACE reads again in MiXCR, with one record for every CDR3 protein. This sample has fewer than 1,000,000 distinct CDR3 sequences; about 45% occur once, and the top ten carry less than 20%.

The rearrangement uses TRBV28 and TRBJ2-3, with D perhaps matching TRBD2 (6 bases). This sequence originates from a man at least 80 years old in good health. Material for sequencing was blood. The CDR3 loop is CASTARDGGLDTQYF. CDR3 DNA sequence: TGTGCCAGCACCGCCCGGGACGGAGGGTTAGATACGCAGTATTTT.